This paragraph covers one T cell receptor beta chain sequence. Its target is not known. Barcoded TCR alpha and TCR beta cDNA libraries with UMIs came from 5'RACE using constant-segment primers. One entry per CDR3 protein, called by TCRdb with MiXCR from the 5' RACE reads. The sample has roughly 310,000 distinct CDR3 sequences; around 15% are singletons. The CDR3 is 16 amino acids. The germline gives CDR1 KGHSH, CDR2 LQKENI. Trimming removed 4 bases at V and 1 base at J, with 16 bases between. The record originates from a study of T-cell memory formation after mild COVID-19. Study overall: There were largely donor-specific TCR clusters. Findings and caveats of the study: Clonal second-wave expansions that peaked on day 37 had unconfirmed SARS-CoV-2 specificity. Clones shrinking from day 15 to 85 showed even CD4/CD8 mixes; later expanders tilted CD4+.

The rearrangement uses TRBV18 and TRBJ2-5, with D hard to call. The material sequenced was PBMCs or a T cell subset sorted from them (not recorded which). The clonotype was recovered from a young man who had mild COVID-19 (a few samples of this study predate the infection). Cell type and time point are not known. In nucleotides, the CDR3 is TGTGCCAGCTCACGCTCGCTGGATCCTAGCCAAGAGACCCAGTACTTC. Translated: CASSRSLDPSQETQYF.